The next 5 T cell receptor beta chains were all read from a single sample in a study of CD8 T cells in ankylosing spondylitis. TCRdb processed the 5' RACE reads anew with MiXCR; each CDR3 protein has one entry. The sample contains fewer than 400,000 distinct CDR3 sequences, roughly 15% of which appear only once. The source material was blood, either unsorted or a sorted T cell fraction (not recorded which). These receptors were collected from a male donor with ankylosing spondylitis or in good health (not recorded which).

This chain joins TRBV7-9 and TRBJ2-1; D possibly uses TRBD1 or TRBD2 (6 bases each). Germline V gene data show CDR1 as SEHNR and CDR2 as FQNEAQ (reference sequence). The CDR3 extends over 17 amino acids. The V and J ends lost 1 base and 0 bases respectively, with 13 bases between them. CDR3 loop: CASSLGTGGVSYNEQFF. DNA for the CDR3: TGTGCCAGCAGCTTAGGCACCGGGGGCGTCTCCTACAATGAGCAGTTCTTC.

The V call is TRBV10-3, the J call TRBJ2-1, with TRBD2 identical over 10 bases. This CDR3 contains 14 residues. CDR1 is ENHRY and CDR2 is SYGVKD in the germline V gene. V dropped 3 bases and J dropped 11; count of bases not matched to a gene: 7. CDR3 coding DNA: TGTGCCATCAGTGACCCGCTAGCGGGAGTCAAGCAGTTCTTC. Amino acids: CAISDPLAGVKQFF.

This clonotype came up a few times. The chain uses TRBV6-2 or TRBV6-3 and TRBJ2-7, with D perhaps assigned TRBD1 or TRBD2 (5 bases each). The length of the CDR3 is 14 residues. CDR1 and CDR2 (germline): MNHEY, SVGEGT. V was trimmed by 2 bases and J by 3 bases, leaving 11 bases between them. CDR3 bases: TGTGCCAGCAGTTACCGGGACCCCAGCTACGAGCAGTACTTC. Amino acids: CASSYRDPSYEQYF.

There are a few counts of this clonotype. The CDR3 nucleotides read TGCGCCAGCATGCTAGCGGGAGGGAGTAATGAGCAGTTCTTC. Its protein is CASMLAGGSNEQFF. The V and J genes are TRBV5-1 and TRBJ2-1, with 12 bases fitting TRBD2. The CDR3 totals 14 residues. The germline V gene encodes CDR1 SGHRS and CDR2 YFSETQ. The J segment lost 7 bases and the V segment lost 6 bases, leaving 5 bases of the junction unmatched.

This clonotype was picked up a small number of times. V and J are TRBV5-1 and TRBJ2-3; D may be TRBD2 (5 bases). V was cut by 4 bases and J by 4 bases, with 13 bases left in between. This CDR3 has 14 residues. Germline values: CDR1 SGHRS, CDR2 YFSETQ. The CDR3 protein is CASSVTGIADTQYF. The DNA for the CDR3 is TGCGCCAGCAGCGTGACGGGAATCGCAGATACGCAGTATTTT.